These T cell receptor beta chains were read from a single sample in a study of shared clonotypes between healthy human individuals. Only in-frame clones appear in the TCRdb table, and some are missing; sequencing was by immunoSEQ multiplex PCR. The sample includes millions of clones, roughly 96% of them seen just once. Sample: naive CD4+ T cells sorted from blood. The receptors derive from a man younger than 35 in good health. Both conserved end residues are part of each CDR3. A D gene is named only where the DNA matches it firmly. Not every row has a clone size; where given, it reads once, few, many or a size class.

>TRBV10-1|TRBJ1-1|TRBD1|.
CASSESGQAEAFF
TGCGCCAGCAGTGAGTCCGGACAGGCTGAAGCTTTCTTT
>TRBV5-6|TRBJ2-2|TRBD1|.
CASSLGSGTANTGELFF
TGTGCCAGCAGCTTGGGGTCCGGGACAGCGAACACCGGGGAGCTGTTTTTT
>TRBV10-1|TRBJ1-4|TRBD1|few
CASSTKRKGDRPNEKLFF
TGCGCCAGCAGTACCAAAAGGAAGGGGGACAGGCCAAATGAAAAACTGTTTTTT
>TRBV7-3|TRBJ1-1|.|.
CASSLTGGRVNTEAFF
TGTGCCAGCAGCTTAACTGGGGGCAGGGTGAACACTGAAGCTTTCTTT
>TRBV6-6|TRBJ2-7|.|.
CASTLLSGGSYEQYF
TGTGCCAGCACCTTACTTTCCGGGGGTTCCTACGAGCAGTACTTC
>TRBV10-3|TRBJ1-5|.|.
CAISESRQGSGHMHF
TGTGCCATCAGTGAGTCGAGGCAGGGAAGCGGTCACATGCATTTT
>TRBV5-1|TRBJ2-7|TRBD1|.
CASSLSSTGGREQYF
TGCGCCAGCAGCTTATCCAGCACAGGGGGCCGGGAGCAGTACTTC
>TRBV12-5|TRBJ1-2|.|.
CASGRVSSDPPSYYGYTF
TGTGCTAGTGGCCGGGTCTCCAGTGACCCTCCCAGTTACTATGGCTACACCTTC
>TRBV30|TRBJ1-4|.|.
CAWSPLGGKLFF
TGTGCCTGGAGTCCCCTTGGTGGAAAACTGTTTTTT
>TRBV7-2|TRBJ1-6|.|.
CASSLRQATPLHF
TGTGCCAGCAGCTTACGACAGGCTACACCCCTCCACTTT
>TRBV5-1|TRBJ2-2|TRBD1|.
CASRLTGMNTGELFF
TGCGCCAGCAGATTGACAGGGATGAACACCGGGGAGCTGTTTTTT
>TRBV10-3|TRBJ2-1|.|.
CAIGLSGNEQFF
TGTGCCATTGGACTATCAGGGAATGAGCAGTTCTTC
>TRBV5-1|TRBJ2-3|TRBD2|.
CASSLEASGYSTDTQYF
TGCGCCAGCAGCTTGGAGGCTAGCGGGTACAGCACAGATACGCAGTATTTT
>TRBV10-2|TRBJ2-3|.|.
CASTDTRDTQYF
TGCGCCAGCACCGACACAAGGGATACGCAGTATTTT
>TRBV19|TRBJ2-5|.|.
CASSRAGAIQETQYF
TGTGCCAGTAGTAGGGCGGGTGCGATTCAAGAGACCCAGTACTTC
>TRBV5-1|TRBJ2-4|TRBD2|.
CASSPTGTRGDIQYF
TGCGCCAGCAGCCCGACCGGGACTAGGGGAGACATTCAGTACTTC
>TRBV7-6|TRBJ1-5|.|.
CASSPRENQPQHF
TGTGCCAGCAGCCCACGAGAGAATCAGCCCCAGCATTTT
>TRBV28|TRBJ2-7|.|.
CAISGSSYEQYF
TGTGCCATCTCTGGGAGCTCCTACGAGCAGTACTTC
>TRBV2|TRBJ2-1|.|.
CASTERTQALYNEQFF
TGTGCCAGCACCGAGCGAACCCAAGCACTCTACAATGAGCAGTTCTTC
>TRBV6-6|TRBJ1-1|TRBD1|once
CATGTGTGNTEAFF
TGTGCCACCGGAACCGGGACAGGGAACACTGAAGCTTTCTTT
>TRBV4-1|TRBJ1-2|.|once
CASSQAQKIYGYTF
TGCGCCAGCAGCCAAGCGCAGAAAATCTATGGCTACACCTTC
>TRBV5-8|TRBJ2-3|.|.
CASSLAGAGDTQYF
TGTGCCAGCAGCTTGGCAGGGGCGGGAGATACGCAGTATTTT
>TRBV5-1|TRBJ2-2|.|.
CASSFAAANTGELFF
TGCGCCAGCAGCTTCGCGGCCGCGAACACCGGGGAGCTGTTTTTT
>TRBV5-1|TRBJ2-7|TRBD1|.
CASSLRDRAYEQYF
TGCGCCAGCAGCCTCCGGGACAGGGCCTACGAGCAGTACTTC
>TRBV5-4|TRBJ2-5|.|.
CASSAPPGHQETQYF
TGTGCCAGCAGCGCCCCCCCGGGACACCAAGAGACCCAGTACTTC
>TRBV5-6|TRBJ1-2|.|.
CASRRQDNYGYTF
TGTGCCAGCAGGAGACAGGACAACTATGGCTACACCTTC
>TRBV10-3|TRBJ2-7|.|once
CAITRDGSSYEQYF
TGTGCCATCACCAGGGACGGAAGCTCCTACGAGCAGTACTTC
>TRBV27|TRBJ2-1|.|.
CASSLSAGVLLNEQFF
TGTGCCAGCAGTTTATCGGCAGGGGTTCTTCTTAATGAGCAGTTCTTC
>TRBV29-1|TRBJ1-1|TRBD1|.
CSVDQGANTEAFF
TGCAGCGTTGATCAGGGGGCGAACACTGAAGCTTTCTTT
>TRBV14|TRBJ1-6|TRBD1|.
CASSQEYTGQGVKANSPLHF
TGTGCCAGCAGCCAAGAGTATACAGGACAGGGTGTGAAGGCTAATTCACCCCTCCACTTT
>TRBV5-4|TRBJ2-1|TRBD2|once
CASSPGLAGSYNEQFF
TGTGCCAGCAGCCCCGGACTAGCGGGTTCCTACAATGAGCAGTTCTTC
>TRBV7-2|TRBJ2-7|.|.
CASSLAGDKSYEQYF
TGTGCCAGCAGCTTAGCCGGAGACAAGTCCTACGAGCAGTACTTC
>TRBV30|TRBJ2-3|.|.
CAWNGGLSTDTQYF
TGTGCCTGGAATGGGGGTCTCTCCACAGATACGCAGTATTTT
>TRBV30|TRBJ2-3|.|.
CAWSQGDTQYF
TGTGCCTGGAGTCAAGGAGATACGCAGTATTTT
>TRBV12-5|TRBJ1-5|.|.
CASGLVGGIKYSNQPQHF
TGTGCTAGTGGTTTGGTAGGGGGGATCAAGTACAGCAATCAGCCCCAGCATTTT
>TRBV10-3|TRBJ2-7|.|.
CAISELAASRGRSYEQYF
TGTGCCATCAGTGAGCTAGCGGCAAGCAGGGGGCGATCCTACGAGCAGTACTTC
>TRBV7-2|TRBJ1-5|.|.
CASSPDGNQPQHF
TGTGCCAGCAGCCCAGATGGTAATCAGCCCCAGCATTTT
>TRBV7-9|TRBJ2-5|.|.
CASSFWLKQETQYF
TGTGCCAGCAGCTTCTGGCTAAAACAAGAGACCCAGTACTTC
>TRBV5-6|TRBJ1-6|.|.
CASSLSRGSPLHF
TGTGCCAGCAGCTTGAGTAGAGGTTCACCCCTCCACTTT
>TRBV5-4|TRBJ2-7|TRBD2|.
CASSPRGGQEDEQYF
TGTGCCAGCAGCCCGCGGGGGGGGCAGGAAGACGAGCAGTACTTC
>TRBV9|TRBJ2-7|.|.
CASSSGQALYEQYF
TGTGCCAGCAGCTCAGGACAAGCTTTATACGAGCAGTACTTC
>TRBV11-2|TRBJ2-7|.|.
CASSSGLFSYEQYF
TGTGCCAGCAGCTCCGGACTATTCTCCTACGAGCAGTACTTC
>TRBV6-6|TRBJ2-5|.|.
CASWGSPQETQYF
TGTGCCAGCTGGGGAAGCCCCCAAGAGACCCAGTACTTC
>TRBV11-2|TRBJ1-1|.|.
CASSLVPKWSGMNTEAFF
TGTGCCAGCAGCTTAGTCCCAAAGTGGTCCGGTATGAACACTGAAGCTTTCTTT
>TRBV25-1|TRBJ2-5|TRBD1|.
CASSRPGGRETQYF
TGTGCCAGCAGCCGACCAGGGGGTAGGGAGACCCAGTACTTC
>TRBV29-1|TRBJ2-7|TRBD1|.
CSVGTGYEQYF
TGCAGCGTTGGGACAGGGTACGAGCAGTACTTC
>TRBV19|TRBJ2-2|.|once
CASSTAPSVPTGELFF
TGTGCCAGTAGTACCGCGCCTAGCGTCCCCACCGGGGAGCTGTTTTTT
>TRBV7-9|TRBJ2-1|.|.
CASSLRGSSYNEQFF
TGTGCCAGCAGCTTACGAGGAAGCTCCTACAATGAGCAGTTCTTC
>TRBV7-9|TRBJ2-4|.|.
CASSLGGTKNIQYF
TGTGCCAGCAGCTTAGGCGGGACTAAAAACATTCAGTACTTC